One and the same sample provided the 29 T cell receptor beta chains below, sequenced in a study of Ad26.COV2.S vaccination and SARS-CoV-2 variants. Treatment given: around 19 received Ad26.COV2.S at low or high dose, single or two shots; several received placebo; per-sample allocation not given. The samples were gathered on day 63 after the first injection of vaccine or placebo. Assay: immunoSEQ multiplex PCR; the TCRdb copy retains only in-frame clones and omits some. The table shows over 350,000 clones, with approximately 91% occurring only once. Sequenced material: peripheral blood, taken in a trial of Ad26.COV2.S vaccine versus placebo. The receptors stem from a person aged 18-60 years who received the Ad26.COV2.S COVID-19 vaccine or a placebo.

The rearrangement uses TRBV7-9 and TRBJ2-5; TRBD2 agrees at 11 bases. With V trimmed by 2 bases and J by 5 bases, 4 bases remained unmatched. The CDR3 totals 15 residues. Germline assignment: CDR1 SEHNR and CDR2 FQNEAQ (reference sequence). CDR3 sequence (DNA): TGTGCCAGCAGCTTATTAGCGGGGGGGTCGGAGACCCAGTACTTC. Translation: CASSLLAGGSETQYF.

Here the CDR3 reads CASSPQRRVDGTEAFF. CDR3 DNA sequence: TGTGCCAGCAGCCCTCAACGGCGGGTAGACGGCACTGAAGCTTTCTTT. The chain uses TRBV7-9 and TRBJ1-1; D ambiguous. Per the germline V gene, CDR1 is SEHNR and CDR2 is FQNEAQ (reference sequence). V was cut by 5 bases and J by 4 bases, with 20 bases left in between. This CDR3 contains 16 residues. The full variable domain, completed using reference TRBV7-9 and TRBJ1-1, is DTGVSQNPRHKITKRGQNVTFRCDPISEHNRLYWYRQTLGQGPEFLTYFQNEAQLEKSRLLSDRFSAERPKGSFSTLEIQRTEQGDSAMYLCASSPQRRVDGTEAFFGQGTRLTVV.

J is TRBJ2-3 and V is TRBV3-1 (or the pseudogene TRBV3-2); tentatively, D is TRBD2 (5 bases). The CDR3 covers 16 residues. The V gene lost 4 bases and the J gene lost 4 bases, with 18 bases spanning the gap. CDR1 and CDR2 (germline): LGHDT, YNNKEL (reference sequence). Here the CDR3 reads CASSLVGVPGSDTQYF. DNA of the CDR3: TGTGCCAGCAGCCTCGTCGGTGTCCCGGGGTCAGATACGCAGTATTTT.

V is TRBV7-9 and J is TRBJ2-1, with D tentatively TRBD1 or TRBD2 (5 bases each). The V end was cut by 6 bases, the J end by 2 bases, with 11 bases between. CDR1 and CDR2 from the germline V gene are SEHNR and FQNEAQ (reference sequence). The CDR3 contains 14 residues. The CDR3: CASRPGRTYNEQFF. The CDR3 DNA reads as TGTGCCAGCAGGCCGGGACGAACCTACAATGAGCAGTTCTTC. Looking up the rest from reference TRBV7-9 and TRBJ2-1 gives the full variable domain: DTGVSQNPRHKITKRGQNVTFRCDPISEHNRLYWYRQTLGQGPEFLTYFQNEAQLEKSRLLSDRFSAERPKGSFSTLEIQRTEQGDSAMYLCASRPGRTYNEQFFGPGTRLTVL.

The chain carries TRBV4-1 and TRBJ2-4; D may be TRBD2 (5 bases). The CDR3 consists of 14 residues. Per the germline V gene, CDR1 is MGHRA and CDR2 is YSYEKL. V was clipped by 3 bases and J by 3 bases, with 9 bases between them. The CDR3 reads CASSQPGVKNIQYF. CDR3 DNA sequence: TGCGCCAGCAGCCAGCCCGGGGTCAAAAACATTCAGTACTTC.

This clone was counted once. The CDR3 sequence is CASSPPLAGGTDTQYF. The DNA of the CDR3 is TGTGCCAGCTCACCACCGCTAGCGGGGGGCACAGATACGCAGTATTTT. The chain carries TRBV18 and TRBJ2-3; TRBD2 aligns across 10 bases. CDR3 length: 16 residues. The V gene end was trimmed by 0 bases and the J gene end by 1 base; junction bases not matched to a gene: 1. Germline loops: CDR1 KGHSH, CDR2 LQKENI.

V and J are TRBV4-3 and TRBJ2-3; no clear D gene. The CDR3 spans 14 residues. The V gene lost 0 bases and the J gene lost 4 bases, with 8 bases spanning the gap. Germline V lookup: CDR1 LGHNA, CDR2 YSLEER. This chain's CDR3 is CASSQDLSSDTQYF. The CDR3 region has the DNA TGCGCCAGCAGCCAAGATCTTAGTTCAGATACGCAGTATTTT.

The rearrangement joins TRBV2 to TRBJ2-1, with D possibly called TRBD1 or TRBD2 (7 bases each). Per germline, CDR1 SNHLY and CDR2 FYNNEI. Trimming stripped 3 bases from V and 0 bases from J, with 15 bases between. This CDR3 is 17 amino acids long. CDR3 sequence (DNA): TGTGCCAGCAGTGATATACCAGGGGGGGACTCCTACAATGAGCAGTTCTTC. It specifies CASSDIPGGDSYNEQFF.

This rearrangement joins TRBV12-5 to TRBJ1-2; 7 bases are shared with TRBD1. CDR1 and CDR2 from the germline V gene are LGHNT and FRNRAP. With V trimmed by 5 bases and J by 2 bases, 20 bases remained unmatched. The CDR3 runs to 19 residues. CDR3 residues: CASGPPRQGSRSRNYGYTF. CDR3 coding DNA: TGTGCTAGTGGTCCGCCCAGACAGGGAAGCCGGAGTCGGAACTATGGCTACACCTTC.

The J gene is TRBJ2-2, the V gene TRBV7-6; D is possibly TRBD2 (5 bases). The germline V and J ends were trimmed by 2 bases and 7 bases, with 8 bases remaining between them. This CDR3 spans 13 amino acids. CDR1 is SGHVS, CDR2 FNYEAQ, per germline. CDR3 coding DNA: TGTGCCAGCAGCTTACGAGGGAACGGGGAGCTGTTTTTT. Translating gives CASSLRGNGELFF. The variable domain in full, with the rest retrieved from reference TRBV7-6 and TRBJ2-2, is GAGVSQSPRYKVTKRGQDVALRCDPISGHVSLYWYRQALGQGPEFLTYFNYEAQQDKSGLPNDRFSAERPEGSISTLTIQRTEQRDSAMYRCASSLRGNGELFFGEGSRLTVL.

V gene TRBV19 combines with J gene TRBJ1-5; D remains unclear. This CDR3 region has 14 residues. Germline V CDR1 and CDR2: LNHDA, SQIVND (reference sequence). The V end was cut by 4 bases, the J end by 3 bases, with 10 bases between. CDR3 region: CASSTGSNNQPQHF. CDR3 DNA: TGTGCCAGTAGTACAGGTTCAAACAATCAGCCCCAGCATTTT.

The rearrangement joins TRBV10-3 to TRBJ1-6; TRBD1 is a possible D gene (6 bases). Deletions cut 3 bases from V and 8 bases from J, with 8 bases between. The CDR3 is 13 amino acids. Germline V lookup: CDR1 ENHRY, CDR2 SYGVKD. As DNA, the CDR3 is TGTGCCATCAGTGAAAACAGGGATTCACCCCTCCACTTT. Its protein is CAISENRDSPLHF.

The chain employs TRBV7-9 and TRBJ2-7; 7 bases line up with TRBD2. With V trimmed by 7 bases and J by 6 bases, 9 bases remained unmatched. Per the germline V gene, CDR1 is SEHNR and CDR2 is FQNEAQ (reference sequence). The CDR3 has 13 amino acids. The CDR3 nucleotides read TGTGCCAGCACCAAAGCGGGGAGGGGCGAGCAGTACTTC. This encodes CASTKAGRGEQYF.

The rearrangement uses TRBV7-8 and TRBJ2-7, with a tentative D call TRBD2 (5 bases). Germline V gene data show CDR1 as SGHVS and CDR2 as FQNEAQ. V was pared by 1 base and J by 2 bases, with 9 bases between. CDR3 length equals 14 residues. CDR3 in amino acids: CASSLVGGPYEQYF. The CDR3 DNA sequence: TGTGCCAGCAGCTTAGTGGGCGGGCCCTACGAGCAGTACTTC.

A note on this clone: Different DNA sequences within this sample yield the same CDR3. The chain employs TRBV20-1 and TRBJ2-7; D possibly corresponds to TRBD1 (5 bases). The V end lost 6 bases, the J end lost 4 bases, and 10 bases lay between the germline ends. This CDR3 spans 11 amino acids. Germline V CDR1 and CDR2: DFQATT, SNEGSKA (reference sequence). This chain's CDR3 is CSARAGYEQYF. The DNA for the CDR3 is TGCAGTGCCCGGGCAGGGTACGAGCAGTACTTC.

The rearrangement joins TRBV5-1 to TRBJ2-1; maybe TRBD2 (7 bases). Trimming pared 2 bases from V and 6 bases from J, leaving 18 bases between. Per germline, CDR1 SGHRS and CDR2 YFSETQ. This CDR3 is built from 16 residues. The CDR3 sequence is CASSLGGGAISNEQFF. DNA of the CDR3: TGCGCCAGCAGCTTAGGAGGGGGGGCTATATCCAATGAGCAGTTCTTC.

The chain is built from TRBV18 and TRBJ2-3, with D possibly matching TRBD2 (6 bases). The CDR3 contains 14 residues. With 8 bases removed from V and 1 base from J, the gap between germline ends came to 13 bases. Germline CDR1 and CDR2: KGHSH and LQKENI. The CDR3 nucleotides read TGTGCCAGCCATGAGACGGGGGGCACAGATACGCAGTATTTT. Amino acid sequence: CASHETGGTDTQYF.

This sequence joins TRBV19 and TRBJ1-1; D not resolved. The CDR3 sequence is 12 residues long. CDR1 is LNHDA, CDR2 SQIVND, per germline (reference sequence). Trimming pared 3 bases from V and 9 bases from J, leaving 11 bases between. The CDR3 sequence is CASSIIGQKAFF. The CDR3 DNA sequence: TGTGCCAGTAGTATCATTGGGCAGAAAGCTTTCTTT. Complete variable domain (other parts from reference TRBV19 and TRBJ1-1): DGGITQSPKYLFRKEGQNVTLSCEQNLNHDAMYWYRQDPGQGLRLIYYSQIVNDFQKGDIAEGYSVSREKKESFPLTVTSAQKNPTAFYLCASSIIGQKAFFGQGTRLTVV.

The chain's CDR3 is CASSGTRGYTGELFF. The CDR3 region has the DNA TGTGCCAGCAGTGGAACCCGGGGATACACCGGGGAGCTGTTTTTT. The chain carries TRBV2 and TRBJ2-2, with D maybe TRBD2 (5 bases). The length of the CDR3 is 15 residues. The germline gives CDR1 SNHLY, CDR2 FYNNEI. The V end lost 4 bases, the J end lost 3 bases, and 12 bases lay between the germline ends.

The chain recombines TRBV4-1 with TRBJ2-2; the D gene is possibly TRBD1 (6 bases). V lost 3 bases and J lost 1, with 12 bases in between. Germline lookup yields CDR1 MGHRA and CDR2 YSYEKL. The CDR3 contains 16 residues. CDR3 sequence reads: CASSQPGRGNTGELFF. CDR3 in DNA: TGCGCCAGCAGCCAGCCGGGCAGGGGGAACACCGGGGAGCTGTTTTTT.

CDR3 DNA sequence: TGTGCCAGCATCGACCCTTCCCGGACCATATATTTT. Protein sequence: CASIDPSRTIYF. The chain employs TRBV6-5 and TRBJ1-3; D call uncertain. Germline CDR1 is MNHEY and CDR2 is SVGAGI. Trimming left V 7 bases short and J 10 bases short, with 14 bases between. This CDR3 has 12 residues.

This clone was picked up one time. The chain links TRBV10-3 to TRBJ1-1; D remains unclear. CDR1 ENHRY and CDR2 SYGVKD come from the germline V gene. V was pared by 2 bases and J by 5 bases, with 9 bases between. The CDR3 extends over 13 amino acids. The CDR3 coding sequence is TGTGCCATCAGTGAGGGAGTGGAAACTGAAGCTTTCTTT. Amino acids: CAISEGVETEAFF.

This chain's CDR3 is CASSKGSGTGVPGNTIYF. CDR3 nucleotides: TGTGCCAGCAGCAAAGGCTCCGGGACAGGGGTTCCAGGAAACACCATATATTTT. This chain joins TRBV21-1 and TRBJ1-3; the table's D call of TRBD1 was not tested on the DNA. TRBV21-1 is a listed pseudogene. CDR3 length: 18 amino acids.

This rearrangement joins TRBV4-1 to TRBJ1-4; no clear D gene. The CDR3 spans 17 residues. Germline values: CDR1 MGHRA, CDR2 YSYEKL. Between the trimmed V and J ends, which lost 0 bases and 8 bases, there was a span of 19 bases. For the CDR3, the DNA is TGCGCCAGCAGCCAAGACCTGGTAGGAGGGTTGTCGGAAAAACTGTTTTTT. Residues: CASSQDLVGGLSEKLFF.

This chain joins TRBV7-9 and TRBJ2-5; TRBD2 aligns across 7 bases. Germline CDR1 and CDR2: SEHNR and FQNEAQ (reference sequence). V lost 3 bases to trimming and J lost 2 bases; unmatched junction nucleotides: 9. The CDR3 is made up of 16 amino acids. The CDR3 nucleotides are TGTGCCAGCAGCTTGTGGGGGGGGACTCGGCAAGAGACCCAGTACTTC. It encodes CASSLWGGTRQETQYF.

The CDR3 region is CASSEAQGVQPQHF. DNA of the CDR3: TGTGCCAGCAGTGAAGCCCAGGGGGTCCAGCCCCAGCATTTT. The chain carries TRBV6-1 and TRBJ1-5; 7 nucleotides align to TRBD1. V lost 0 bases and J lost 7; bases outside the gene matches: 3. CDR3 length equals 14 residues. CDR1 and CDR2 (germline): MNHNS, SASEGT.

J is TRBJ2-5 and V is TRBV2; 7 bases line up with TRBD2. The CDR3 is made up of 14 amino acids. Looked up from germline, CDR1 is SNHLY and CDR2 is FYNNEI. J gave up 0 bases and V 4 bases, and 2 bases lay outside the gene matches. This CDR3 reads CASSVLADQETQYF. CDR3 bases: TGTGCCAGCAGTGTTCTAGCGGACCAAGAGACCCAGTACTTC.

V is TRBV19 and J is TRBJ1-5; D is undetermined. Germline CDR1 LNHDA, CDR2 SQIVND (reference sequence). This CDR3 has 14 residues. V was pared by 4 bases and J by 2 bases, with 9 bases between. The CDR3 is CASSTPWGNQPQHF. CDR3 in DNA: TGTGCCAGTAGTACCCCATGGGGCAATCAGCCCCAGCATTTT.

The chain links TRBV7-2 to TRBJ2-5, with TRBD2 matching 9 bases. The junction had 8 bases not matched to a gene; V was cut back by 1 base and J by 5 bases. The germline V gene encodes CDR1 SGHTA and CDR2 FQGNSA. This CDR3 region has 16 residues. CDR3 sequence: CASSLDGSSGVETQYF. CDR3 DNA: TGTGCCAGCAGCTTAGACGGGTCTAGCGGGGTTGAGACCCAGTACTTC.